What follows are 30 T cell receptor beta chains derived from one specimen sequenced in a study of response to subunit inactivated influenza vaccine (dated by TCRdb to the late 2010s). The library was generated by RT-PCR. The sequencer listed for this sample is Illumina HiSeq 2500. TCRdb applied fastp at Q25 and MiXCR to the public reads, then kept only in-frame beta chains. Every entry covers one CDR3 protein and lists the most common genes and DNA from its rows. In all, the sample holds 630,000 or so distinct CDR3 sequences, and 15% to 18% of those were seen once. Around a tenth of the sample lies in the top ten. The specimen comprised PBMCs from blood, sampled approximately 12 days after vaccination. The receptor source for this set is a man aged 50 or older who received an inactivated influenza vaccine. Donor details come from another sample of the same person, matched by shared clones.

This chain uses TRBV6-2 or TRBV6-3 with TRBJ2-7, with TRBD2 matching 13 bases. Germline V gives CDR1 MNHEY, CDR2 SVGEGT. With V trimmed by 0 bases and J by 2 bases, 1 base remained unmatched. CDR3 size: 16 residues. The CDR3 region is CASSYSLAGGTYEQYF. CDR3 coding DNA: TGTGCCAGCAGTTACTCACTAGCGGGAGGGACCTACGAGCAGTACTTC.

This clonotype appeared a few times. The chain links TRBV24-1 to TRBJ2-1; 8 nucleotides align to TRBD2. Trimming removed 4 bases from V and 9 bases from J; junction bases left unmatched: 10. The CDR3 is made up of 15 amino acids. Germline-derived CDR1 and CDR2 are KGHDR and SFDVKD. CDR3 in amino acids: CATSEPRDSGVEQFF. The CDR3 DNA reads as TGTGCCACCAGTGAACCCAGGGATAGCGGGGTTGAGCAGTTCTTC.

This chain uses TRBV12-3 or TRBV12-4 with TRBJ2-7, with unresolved D. The ends were cut back, 4 bases at V and 1 base at J, with 14 bases in the middle. The CDR3 is 15 amino acids. Here the CDR3 reads CASSSHVAPSYEQYF. The CDR3 DNA reads as TGTGCCAGCAGTTCTCATGTGGCCCCTTCCTACGAGCAGTACTTC.

The chain uses TRBV14 and TRBJ2-3, with D tentatively TRBD1 (6 bases). V lost 2 bases, J lost 4 bases, and 16 bases lay in between. The CDR3 extends over 16 amino acids. CDR1 is SGHDN, CDR2 FVKESK, per germline. The CDR3 nucleotides are TGTGCCAGCAGCCAATACCTACAGGGAAGGGCAGATACGCAGTATTTT. The encoded protein is CASSQYLQGRADTQYF. Complete variable domain (other parts from reference TRBV14 and TRBJ2-3): EAGVTQFPSHSVIEKGQTVTLRCDPISGHDNLYWYRRVMGKEIKFLLHFVKESKQDESGMPNNRFLAERTGGTYSTLKVQPAELEDSGVYFCASSQYLQGRADTQYFGPGTRLTVL.

The chain is built from TRBV6-2 or TRBV6-3 and TRBJ2-7, with D perhaps matching TRBD1 (6 bases). With 5 bases removed from V and 6 bases from J, the gap between germline ends came to 20 bases. CDR3 length: 15 residues. Germline loops: CDR1 MNHEY, CDR2 SVGEGT. Written as DNA, the CDR3 is TGTGCCAGCAGTCCACACCGGGACATACTCACCGAGCAGTACTTC. It codes for CASSPHRDILTEQYF.

This clonotype turned up a few times. This rearrangement joins TRBV20-1 to TRBJ1-5; 11 nucleotides agree with TRBD1. The V segment lost 5 bases and the J segment 4 bases; nucleotides outside the gene matches: 1. This CDR3 is built from 13 residues. CDR1 is DFQATT, CDR2 SNEGSKA, per germline (reference sequence). The CDR3 sequence is CSAWDRGNQPQHF. The CDR3, as DNA: TGCAGTGCTTGGGACAGGGGGAATCAGCCCCAGCATTTT.

This clonotype has at least ten counts. The rearrangement uses TRBV5-6 and TRBJ1-3, with D possibly being TRBD1 (5 bases). Germline V gene lookup returns CDR1 SGHDT and CDR2 YYEEEE. The CDR3 has 14 amino acids. The germline V and J ends were trimmed by 4 bases and 4 bases, with 12 bases remaining between them. The CDR3 loop is CASSPGTAGNTIYF. The CDR3 DNA sequence: TGTGCCAGCAGCCCTGGGACTGCCGGAAACACCATATATTTT. Combining the CDR3 with reference TRBV5-6 and TRBJ1-3 gives the whole variable domain DAGVTQSPTHLIKTRGQQVTLRCSPKSGHDTVSWYQQALGQGPQFIFQYYEEEERQRGNFPDRFSGHQFPNYSSELNVNALLLGDSALYLCASSPGTAGNTIYFGEGSWLTVV.

This clonotype was picked up a small number of times. The chain employs TRBV11-1 and TRBJ2-4, with 10 bases lining up with TRBD1. The V and J ends lost 5 bases and 7 bases, in that order; junction bases with no gene match: 8. The CDR3 totals 15 residues. Germline CDR1 is SGHAT and CDR2 is FQDESV (reference sequence). The CDR3 coding sequence is TGTGCCAGCAGCCCCATACGGACAGGGGGTAACATTCAGTACTTC. Translating it yields CASSPIRTGGNIQYF.

This clonotype was counted a few times. The chain combines TRBV6-1 with TRBJ2-7, with 9 bases lining up with TRBD2. Looked up from germline, CDR1 is MNHNS and CDR2 is SASEGT. The CDR3 has 15 amino acids. V gave up 6 bases and J gave up 3 bases; unmatched junction bases: 9. CDR3 loop: CASSHPRSGSYEQYF. The CDR3, as DNA: TGTGCCAGCAGCCATCCTCGTAGCGGGAGCTACGAGCAGTACTTC.

This clonotype was counted between two and nine times. The genes are TRBV29-1 and TRBJ2-7; 7 positions match TRBD1. The V segment lost 3 bases and the J segment 5 bases; nucleotides outside the gene matches: 4. The CDR3 length is 12 residues. Germline assignment: CDR1 SQVTM and CDR2 ANQGSEA. This CDR3 is CSVETGYNEQYF. Written as DNA, the CDR3 is TGCAGCGTTGAGACAGGGTATAACGAGCAGTACTTC.

The chain is built from TRBV6-6 and TRBJ1-5; the D gene is possibly TRBD1 (5 bases). The germline V gene has CDR1 MNHNY and CDR2 SVGAGI (reference sequence). V lost 2 bases and J 2 bases, leaving 13 bases between the germline ends. The CDR3 spans 16 residues. The CDR3 nucleotides are TGTGCCAGCAGTTACGAGGGGCGCTGGGGCAATCAGCCCCAGCATTTT. Protein sequence: CASSYEGRWGNQPQHF.

This clonotype was found many times. The chain combines TRBV29-1 with TRBJ2-1; D possibly corresponds to TRBD2 (6 bases). Trimming took off 6 bases at V and 0 bases at J, with 9 bases between the two ends. The CDR3 runs 13 residues. Germline V gives CDR1 SQVTM, CDR2 ANQGSEA. DNA of the CDR3: TGCAGCGTCTTTAGCGGCTCCTACAATGAGCAGTTCTTC. Residues: CSVFSGSYNEQFF.

The rearrangement links TRBV11-2 to TRBJ2-1; 9 bases match TRBD2. CDR3 length: 16 amino acids. Germline V gene data show CDR1 as SGHAT and CDR2 as FQNNGV. Trimming took 2 bases from V and 4 from J; bases not matched to a gene: 6. CDR3 sequence: CASSLLLAGQYNEQFF. The CDR3 DNA reads as TGTGCCAGCAGCTTATTACTAGCGGGCCAATACAATGAGCAGTTCTTC. Filled out from reference TRBV11-2 and TRBJ2-1, the complete variable domain reads EAGVAQSPRYKIIEKRQSVAFWCNPISGHATLYWYQQILGQGPKLLIQFQNNGVVDDSQLPKDRFSAERLKGVDSTLKIQPAKLEDSAVYLCASSLLLAGQYNEQFFGPGTRLTVL.

This clonotype was detected ten times or more. The V gene is TRBV6-5, the J gene TRBJ1-2; D ambiguous. The CDR3 sequence is 18 residues long. With 0 bases removed from V and 0 bases from J, the gap between germline ends came to 17 bases. CDR1 is MNHEY and CDR2 is SVGAGI in the germline V gene. CDR3 sequence reads: CASSYSTRVKKANYGYTF. The CDR3 nucleotides read TGTGCCAGCAGTTACTCAACAAGGGTTAAGAAAGCTAACTATGGCTACACCTTC.

This clonotype showed up just a few times. V usage is TRBV24-1 and J usage is TRBJ2-1; the match to TRBD1 covers 9 bases. V was pared by 5 bases and J by 7 bases, with 5 bases of the junction left unmatched. Germline V gene data show CDR1 as KGHDR and CDR2 as SFDVKD. This CDR3 is built from 14 residues. The CDR3 is CATSATGGGNEQFF. The CDR3 bases are TGTGCCACCAGTGCAACAGGGGGCGGGAATGAGCAGTTCTTC.

This chain links TRBV7-2 with TRBJ2-7, with 7 bases matching TRBD1. The CDR3 is made up of 14 amino acids. The germline V gene has CDR1 SGHTA and CDR2 FQGNSA. Trimming took 2 bases from V and 5 from J; bases not matched to a gene: 6. The CDR3 region is CASSLRQGFNEQYF. The CDR3 DNA sequence: TGTGCCAGCAGCTTACGACAGGGTTTCAACGAGCAGTACTTC.

V and J are TRBV12-3 or TRBV12-4 and TRBJ1-4; 7 positions agree with TRBD1. V lost 7 bases and J lost 8; bases outside the gene matches: 10. The CDR3 contains 14 residues. CDR3: CASTQQGSREKLFF. The CDR3 DNA is TGTGCCAGCACCCAACAGGGGAGCAGGGAAAAACTGTTTTTT.

At least ten counts were recorded for this clonotype. The chain joins TRBV7-2 to TRBJ2-3; D tentatively fits TRBD1 or TRBD2 (5 bases each). The CDR3 length is 13 residues. Germline V gene lookup returns CDR1 SGHTA and CDR2 FQGNSA. The V end lost 7 bases, the J end lost 2 bases, and 10 bases lay between the germline ends. The CDR3 DNA is TGTGCCAGCACCCGGGGCCCCACAGATACGCAGTATTTT. Protein sequence: CASTRGPTDTQYF.

This clonotype has just a few counts. V is TRBV4-3 and J is TRBJ2-1, with 13 bases matching TRBD2. The CDR3 is 17 amino acids. Trimming removed 4 bases from V and 2 bases from J; junction bases left unmatched: 5. Germline V CDR1 and CDR2: LGHNA, YSLEER. The DNA for the CDR3 is TGCGCCAGCAGCCTCGGGACTAGCGGGATCCCCTACAATGAGCAGTTCTTC. This encodes CASSLGTSGIPYNEQFF.

This clonotype has more than one count but fewer than ten. This chain connects TRBV6-2 or TRBV6-3 to TRBJ2-4, with no clear D. Trimming took off 5 bases at V and 2 bases at J, with 7 bases between the two ends. The length of the CDR3 is 13 residues. Germline V gene sequence: CDR1 MNHEY, CDR2 SVGEGT. The CDR3 reads CASSSTSKNIQYF. Written as DNA, the CDR3 is TGTGCCAGCAGTAGTACCTCCAAAAACATTCAGTACTTC.

This clonotype came up a few times. This chain connects TRBV4-2 to TRBJ2-1, with 11 positions matching TRBD2. The germline V gene encodes CDR1 LGHNA and CDR2 YNFKEQ. V lost 2 bases to trimming and J lost 4 bases; unmatched junction nucleotides: 7. The CDR3 has 17 residues. The CDR3 nucleotides read TGTGCCAGCAGCCAACTCCCTCTAGCGGGAGGATACAATGAGCAGTTCTTC. Its translation is CASSQLPLAGGYNEQFF.

Notes on this clonotype: This may arise from a read error, as a much more abundant clone is one base away. The chain recombines TRBV7-2 with TRBJ1-1; 8 bases are shared with TRBD1. Germline-derived CDR1 and CDR2 are SGHTA and FQGNSA. J gave up 7 bases and V 0 bases, and 1 base lay outside the gene matches. CDR3 length: 13 residues. The CDR3: CASSLAQGDEAFF. CDR3 sequence (DNA): TGTGCCAGCAGCTTAGCACAGGGGGATGAAGCTTTCTTT.

The chain has TRBV28 and TRBJ2-7; 7 bases line up with TRBD2. This CDR3 has 16 residues. The V gene end was trimmed by 5 bases and the J gene end by 0 bases; junction bases not matched to a gene: 10. Germline V gene data show CDR1 as MDHEN and CDR2 as SYDVKM. This CDR3 reads CASSTDSREGSYEQYF. The CDR3 DNA reads TGTGCCAGCAGTACCGATTCGAGGGAGGGCTCCTACGAGCAGTACTTC. The variable domain in full, with the rest retrieved from reference TRBV28 and TRBJ2-7, is DVKVTQSSRYLVKRTGEKVFLECVQDMDHENMFWYRQDPGLGLRLIYFSYDVKMKEKGDIPEGYSVSREKKERFSLILESASTNQTSMYLCASSTDSREGSYEQYFGPGTRLTVT.

This clonotype was counted between two and nine times. Germline and junction disagree at one end, which may indicate a read error. This chain links TRBV12-3 or TRBV12-4 with TRBJ2-7; D may be TRBD1 or TRBD2 (5 bases each). CDR3 length equals 12 residues. DNA for the CDR3: TGTGCCAGCAGTTTCCTCGACGGGACCCTCCTCTTC. Translating gives CASSFLDGTLLF.

Only a few counts were recorded for this clonotype. The chain combines TRBV6-2 or TRBV6-3 with TRBJ2-7; TRBD2 is a possible D gene (6 bases). CDR1 and CDR2 (germline): MNHEY, SVGEGT. CDR3 length: 15 amino acids. V shed 0 bases and J shed 3 bases, with 12 bases lying between them. CDR3 loop: CASSYSSGHLYEQYF. The CDR3 region has the DNA TGTGCCAGCAGTTACTCTAGCGGACACCTCTACGAGCAGTACTTC.

The table lists this clonotype with many counts. CDR3 region: CASSPGTGGSYEQYF. CDR3 bases: TGTGCCAGCTCACCTGGGACAGGGGGGAGTTACGAGCAGTACTTC. The V gene is TRBV18, the J gene TRBJ2-7; 11 bases are a match to TRBD1. Germline CDR1 reads KGHSH; CDR2 reads LQKENI. Trimming took 3 bases from V and 4 from J; bases not matched to a gene: 5. The CDR3 sequence is 15 residues long.

This clonotype has just a few counts. This chain uses TRBV6-2 or TRBV6-3 with TRBJ1-1; D remains unclear. With 7 bases removed from V and 1 base from J, the gap between germline ends came to 13 bases. The CDR3 sequence is 14 residues long. Per germline, CDR1 MNHEY and CDR2 SVGEGT. DNA for the CDR3: TGTGCCAGCACCCCGTCAGTAGGGAACACTGAAGCTTTCTTT. Its translation is CASTPSVGNTEAFF.

There are a few counts of this clonotype. The J gene is TRBJ2-5, the V gene TRBV10-3, with 7 bases that match TRBD2. CDR1 ENHRY and CDR2 SYGVKD come from the germline V gene. The CDR3 spans 15 residues. V lost 4 bases, J lost 3 bases, and 8 bases stayed unmatched. This chain's CDR3 is CAISGGGTLEETQYF. The CDR3 DNA reads as TGTGCCATCAGTGGGGGGGGGACTCTTGAAGAGACCCAGTACTTC.

V is TRBV4-3 and J is TRBJ1-1, with no clear D. CDR1 is LGHNA, CDR2 YSLEER, per germline. The CDR3 contains 14 residues. V dropped 3 bases and J dropped 5 bases, with 13 bases sitting between them. The CDR3 region is CASSHLSFKTEAFF. The CDR3 region has the DNA TGCGCCAGCAGCCATCTATCTTTTAAAACTGAAGCTTTCTTT.

This clonotype was counted only a few times. The chain has TRBV12-3 or TRBV12-4 and TRBJ2-3; possible D gene TRBD2, 6 bases. Trimming shortened V by 6 bases and J by 8 bases, and 15 bases separated the two germline ends. The CDR3 consists of 13 residues. Here the CDR3 reads CASRDEAGGTQYF. CDR3 DNA sequence: TGTGCCAGCAGGGACGAAGCGGGTGGTACGCAGTATTTT.